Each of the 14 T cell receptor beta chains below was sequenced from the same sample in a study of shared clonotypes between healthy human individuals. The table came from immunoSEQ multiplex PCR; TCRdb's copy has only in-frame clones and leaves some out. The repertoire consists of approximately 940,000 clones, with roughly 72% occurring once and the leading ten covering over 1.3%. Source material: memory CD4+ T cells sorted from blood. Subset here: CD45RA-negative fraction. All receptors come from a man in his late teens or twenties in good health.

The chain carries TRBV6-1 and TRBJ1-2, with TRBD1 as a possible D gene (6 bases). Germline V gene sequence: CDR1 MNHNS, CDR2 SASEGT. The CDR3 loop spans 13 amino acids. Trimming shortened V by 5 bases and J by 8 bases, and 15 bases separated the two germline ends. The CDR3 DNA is TGTGCCAGCAGTCTCACAGGGTTGGTCGGCTACACCTTC. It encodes CASSLTGLVGYTF.

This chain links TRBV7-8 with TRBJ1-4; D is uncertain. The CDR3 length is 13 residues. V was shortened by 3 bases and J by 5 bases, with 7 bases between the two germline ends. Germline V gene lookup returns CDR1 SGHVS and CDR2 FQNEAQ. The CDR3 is CASSLSENEKLFF. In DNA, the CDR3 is TGTGCCAGCAGCTTGTCAGAGAATGAAAAACTGTTTTTT.

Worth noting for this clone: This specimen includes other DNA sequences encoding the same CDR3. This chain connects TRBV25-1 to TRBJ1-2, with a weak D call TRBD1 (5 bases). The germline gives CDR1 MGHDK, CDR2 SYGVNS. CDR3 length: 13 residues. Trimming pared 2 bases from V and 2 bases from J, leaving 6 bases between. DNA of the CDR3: TGTGCCAGCAGTGAAGGGGGGAACTATGGCTACACCTTC. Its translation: CASSEGGNYGYTF.

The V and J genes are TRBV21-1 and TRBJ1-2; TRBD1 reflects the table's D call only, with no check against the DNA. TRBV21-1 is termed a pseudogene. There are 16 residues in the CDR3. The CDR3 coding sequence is TGTGCCAGCAGCAATAGCGGCGACAGGGCCCTCTATGGCTACACCTTC. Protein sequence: CASSNSGDRALYGYTF.

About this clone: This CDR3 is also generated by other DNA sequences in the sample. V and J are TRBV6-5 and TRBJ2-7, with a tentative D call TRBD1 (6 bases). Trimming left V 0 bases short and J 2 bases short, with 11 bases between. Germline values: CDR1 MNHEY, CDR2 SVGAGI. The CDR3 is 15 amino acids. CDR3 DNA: TGTGCCAGCAGTTACTCTCGCAGGGGTGCCTACGAGCAGTACTTC. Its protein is CASSYSRRGAYEQYF.

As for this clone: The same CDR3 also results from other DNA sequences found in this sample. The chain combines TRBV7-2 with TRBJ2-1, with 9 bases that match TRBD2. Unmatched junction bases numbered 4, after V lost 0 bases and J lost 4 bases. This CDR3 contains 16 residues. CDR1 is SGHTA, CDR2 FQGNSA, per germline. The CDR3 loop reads CASSLARSGGYNEQFF. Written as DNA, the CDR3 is TGTGCCAGCAGCTTAGCGCGTAGCGGGGGATACAATGAGCAGTTCTTC.

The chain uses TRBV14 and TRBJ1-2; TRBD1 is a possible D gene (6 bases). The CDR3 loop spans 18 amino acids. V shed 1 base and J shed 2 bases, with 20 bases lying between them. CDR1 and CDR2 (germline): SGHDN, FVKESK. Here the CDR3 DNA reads TGTGCCAGCAGCCAAGCGGTATACGAGGCAGGGGAAAACTATGGCTACACCTTC. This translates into CASSQAVYEAGENYGYTF.

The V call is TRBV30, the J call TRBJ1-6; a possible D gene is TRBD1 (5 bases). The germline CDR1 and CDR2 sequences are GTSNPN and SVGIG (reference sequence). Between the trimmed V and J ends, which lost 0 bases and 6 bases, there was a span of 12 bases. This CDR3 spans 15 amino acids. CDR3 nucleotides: TGTGCCTGGAGTGTTCTGGCAGGGTCTAATTCACCCCTCCACTTT. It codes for CAWSVLAGSNSPLHF.

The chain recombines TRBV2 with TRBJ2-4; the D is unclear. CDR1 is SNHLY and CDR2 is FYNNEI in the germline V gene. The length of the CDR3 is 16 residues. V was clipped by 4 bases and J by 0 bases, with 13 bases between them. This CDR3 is CASSGLQTLAKNIQYF. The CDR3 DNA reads TGTGCCAGCAGTGGGCTCCAAACACTAGCCAAAAACATTCAGTACTTC.

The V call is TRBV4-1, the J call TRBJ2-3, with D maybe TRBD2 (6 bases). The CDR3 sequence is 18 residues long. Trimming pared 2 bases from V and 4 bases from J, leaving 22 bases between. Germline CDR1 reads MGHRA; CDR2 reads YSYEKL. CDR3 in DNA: TGCGCCAGCAGCCAATCCCACGGAGGAGGGGTCTGGGCAGATACGCAGTATTTT. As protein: CASSQSHGGGVWADTQYF.

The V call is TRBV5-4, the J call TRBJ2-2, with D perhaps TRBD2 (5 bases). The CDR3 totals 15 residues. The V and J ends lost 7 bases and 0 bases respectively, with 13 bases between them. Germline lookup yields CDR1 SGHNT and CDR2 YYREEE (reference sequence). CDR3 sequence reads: CASGPQRTNTGELFF. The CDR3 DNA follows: TGTGCCAGCGGACCGCAGCGGACGAACACCGGGGAGCTGTTTTTT.

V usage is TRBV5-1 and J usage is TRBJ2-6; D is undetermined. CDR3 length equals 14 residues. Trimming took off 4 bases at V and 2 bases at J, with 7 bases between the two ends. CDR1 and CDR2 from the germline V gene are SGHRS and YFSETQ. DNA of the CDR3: TGCGCCAGCAGCGATGGGGCTGGGGCCAACGTCCTGACTTTC. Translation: CASSDGAGANVLTF. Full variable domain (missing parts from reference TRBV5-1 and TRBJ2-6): KAGVTQTPRYLIKTRGQQVTLSCSPISGHRSVSWYQQTPGQGLQFLFEYFSETQRNKGNFPGRFSGRQFSNSRSEMNVSTLELGDSALYLCASSDGAGANVLTFGAGSRLTVL.

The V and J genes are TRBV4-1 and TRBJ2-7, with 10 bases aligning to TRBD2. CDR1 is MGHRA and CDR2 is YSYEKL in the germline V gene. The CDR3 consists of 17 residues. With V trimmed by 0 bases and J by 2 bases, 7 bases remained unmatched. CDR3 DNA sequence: TGCGCCAGCAGCCAAGATACACTAGCGGGGACCACCTACGAGCAGTACTTC. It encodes CASSQDTLAGTTYEQYF.

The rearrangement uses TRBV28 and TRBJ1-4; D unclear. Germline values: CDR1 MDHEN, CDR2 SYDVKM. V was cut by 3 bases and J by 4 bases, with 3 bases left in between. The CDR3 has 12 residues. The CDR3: CASSLLNEKLFF. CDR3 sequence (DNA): TGTGCCAGCAGTTTGCTTAATGAAAAACTGTTTTTT.